The 25 T cell receptor beta chains presented below share a single source sample, sequenced in a study of lymphopenia after photon versus proton radiotherapy. The assay was immunoSEQ multiplex PCR, and TCRdb's table has in-frame clones only and misses some. The table shows over 50,000 clones, with approximately 86% occurring only once. The sample consisted of peripheral blood, taken from a patient treated with photon-based radiotherapy. The receptors originated from a man aged 35 to 55 with gastric cancer.

This chain links TRBV27 with TRBJ1-6, with D tentatively TRBD1 (5 bases). Trimming removed 0 bases from V and 3 bases from J, with 9 bases in between. Germline CDR1 and CDR2: MNHEY and SMNVEV (reference sequence). The length of the CDR3 is 16 residues. The CDR3 nucleotides are TGTGCCAGCAGTTTATCGGGGGGTGGCTATAATTCACCCCTCCACTTT. This codes for CASSLSGGGYNSPLHF.

This clone was seen once. The chain uses TRBV5-4 and TRBJ2-5, with 11 nucleotides matching TRBD2. The CDR3 loop spans 17 amino acids. The junction had 9 bases not matched to a gene; V was cut back by 1 base and J by 4 bases. Germline lookup yields CDR1 SGHNT and CDR2 YYREEE (reference sequence). CDR3 in amino acids: CASSLSSGGAKIETQYF. The CDR3 bases are TGTGCCAGCAGCTTGAGTAGCGGGGGGGCCAAAATAGAGACCCAGTACTTC.

CDR3 in amino acids: CASSPRTGSPNYGYTF. CDR3 nucleotides: TGTGCCAGCAGTCCTAGGACAGGCAGCCCTAACTATGGCTACACCTTC. V is TRBV27 and J is TRBJ1-2; 7 bases line up with TRBD1. Unmatched junction bases numbered 9, after V lost 5 bases and J lost 0 bases. From germline, CDR1 is MNHEY and CDR2 SMNVEV (reference sequence). CDR3 length: 16 amino acids.

The chain combines TRBV29-1 with TRBJ2-3; D is uncertain. There are 13 residues in the CDR3. The V gene lost 3 bases and the J gene lost 2 bases, with 9 bases spanning the gap. CDR1 and CDR2 from the germline V gene are SQVTM and ANQGSEA. In DNA, the CDR3 is TGCAGCGTTGAGAACTTATTCACAGATACGCAGTATTTT. As protein: CSVENLFTDTQYF.

This clone has more than one count but fewer than ten. The chain has TRBV5-4 and TRBJ1-6; D is unclear. CDR3 length equals 12 residues. V lost 0 bases and J 9 bases, leaving 4 bases between the germline ends. Germline V CDR1 and CDR2: SGHNT, YYREEE (reference sequence). CDR3 nucleotides: TGTGCCAGCAGCTTGGGCTCTTCACCCCTCCACTTT. Its translation: CASSLGSSPLHF.

This clone is classed as medium-sized. The chain links TRBV6-4 to TRBJ2-3; 8 bases line up with TRBD2. The CDR3 contains 15 residues. Germline lookup yields CDR1 MRHNA and CDR2 SNTAGT. Trimming took 2 bases from V and 2 from J; bases not matched to a gene: 3. CDR3: CASSDKAGATDTQYF. Written as DNA, the CDR3 is TGTGCCAGCAGTGACAAAGCGGGGGCCACAGATACGCAGTATTTT.

This chain links TRBV19 with TRBJ2-5; maybe TRBD1 (6 bases). The ends were cut back, 4 bases at V and 2 bases at J, with 17 bases in the middle. The germline V gene has CDR1 LNHDA and CDR2 SQIVND (reference sequence). This CDR3 region has 16 residues. CDR3 sequence reads: CASSTPGHLKQETQYF. The CDR3 DNA sequence: TGTGCCAGTAGTACCCCGGGACATCTGAAGCAAGAGACCCAGTACTTC.

The CDR3 here is CASSPGGQGEQFF. In DNA form, the CDR3 reads TGTGCCAGCTCACCGGGGGGGCAGGGTGAGCAGTTCTTC. The chain has TRBV18 and TRBJ2-1; the D gene is possibly TRBD2 (7 bases). Germline CDR1 and CDR2: KGHSH and LQKENI. Trimming shortened V by 3 bases and J by 9 bases, and 12 bases separated the two germline ends. CDR3 length: 13 residues.

CDR3 nucleotide sequence: TGTGCCATCAGTTTCAACTACGAGCAGTACTTC. It specifies CAISFNYEQYF. The chain carries TRBV10-3 and TRBJ2-7; D is uncertain. The CDR3 loop spans 11 amino acids. Germline V CDR1 and CDR2: ENHRY, SYGVKD. V was trimmed by 5 bases and J by 3 bases, leaving 5 bases between them.

CDR3 residues: CSVAGAGYGYTF. DNA for the CDR3: TGCAGCGTTGCAGGGGCTGGCTATGGCTACACCTTC. V and J are TRBV29-1 and TRBJ1-2, with D possibly being TRBD1 (6 bases). Between the trimmed V and J ends, which lost 4 bases and 4 bases, there was a span of 10 bases. The germline V gene has CDR1 SQVTM and CDR2 ANQGSEA. The CDR3 loop spans 12 amino acids. The variable domain in full, completed from reference TRBV29-1 and TRBJ1-2, reads SAVISQKPSRDICQRGTSLTIQCQVDSQVTMMFWYRQQPGQSLTLIATANQGSEATYESGFVIDKFPISRPNLTFSTLTVSNMSPEDSSIYLCSVAGAGYGYTFGSGTRLTVV.

The gene calls are TRBV5-1 and TRBJ1-1; D call uncertain. The CDR3 runs 11 residues. Trimming removed 5 bases at V and 1 base at J, with 3 bases between. Germline loops: CDR1 SGHRS, CDR2 YFSETQ. CDR3 in DNA: TGCGCCAGCAGGGGGAACACTGAAGCTTTCTTT. Translated: CASRGNTEAFF.

This chain connects TRBV6-6 to TRBJ1-1, with D possibly matching TRBD1 (6 bases). The CDR3 is 16 amino acids. CDR1 MNHNY and CDR2 SVGAGI come from the germline V gene (reference sequence). The V end was cut by 2 bases, the J end by 1 base, with 14 bases between. Written as DNA, the CDR3 is TGTGCCAGCAGTTACGGGGGGGGCAGGGCGAACACTGAAGCTTTCTTT. It translates to CASSYGGGRANTEAFF.

This clone was seen a few times. The rearrangement uses TRBV6-5 and TRBJ1-2; TRBD1 is a possible D gene (6 bases). CDR3 length: 12 residues. With 6 bases removed from V and 4 bases from J, the gap between germline ends came to 9 bases. CDR1 and CDR2 from the germline V gene are MNHEY and SVGAGI. In DNA form, the CDR3 reads TGTGCCAGCAGCCCCAGGGGCTATGGCTACACCTTC. Translating it yields CASSPRGYGYTF.

In the case of this clone: At one boundary the junction diverges from the germline segment, which might be a read error. Here the CDR3 DNA reads TGCAGCGTAGAAGGGGAGAGGGGACAGGGGGCCTACGAGCAGTACTTC. Amino acids: CSVEGERGQGAYEQYF. This chain links TRBV29-1 with TRBJ2-7, with 11 bases lining up with TRBD1. The CDR3 length is 16 residues. Germline-derived CDR1 and CDR2 are SQVTM and ANQGSEA.

The chain uses TRBV11-3 and TRBJ2-3; D is undetermined. Germline V CDR1 and CDR2: SGHNT, YENEEA. The CDR3 is made up of 17 amino acids. The V end was cut by 6 bases, the J end by 2 bases, with 21 bases between. The CDR3 protein is CASSFLTLIPPTDTQYF. The CDR3 DNA follows: TGTGCCAGCAGTTTCCTTACTTTGATTCCCCCCACAGATACGCAGTATTTT.

The chain employs TRBV25-1 and TRBJ2-1, with 8 bases identical to TRBD2. CDR3 length equals 14 residues. V was clipped by 3 bases and J by 3 bases; unmatched bases: 1. Germline CDR1 is MGHDK and CDR2 is SYGVNS. CDR3 in amino acids: CASSDSGDYNEQFF. The DNA for the CDR3 is TGTGCCAGCAGTGATAGCGGGGACTACAATGAGCAGTTCTTC. The entire variable domain, with the rest obtained from reference TRBV25-1 and TRBJ2-1, is as follows: EADIYQTPRYLVIGTGKKITLECSQTMGHDKMYWYQQDPGMELHLIHYSYGVNSTEKGDLSSESTVSRIRTEHFPLTLESARPSHTSQYLCASSDSGDYNEQFFGPGTRLTVL.

V gene TRBV5-4 combines with J gene TRBJ2-3; 9 nucleotides align to TRBD1. After removal of 4 bases from V and 7 bases from J, the junction contained 13 bases not matched to a gene. The CDR3 sequence is 16 residues long. The germline V gene encodes CDR1 SGHNT and CDR2 YYREEE (reference sequence). CDR3 loop: CASSHARDRVPNTQYF. The CDR3 nucleotides are TGTGCCAGCAGCCATGCACGGGACAGGGTACCTAATACGCAGTATTTT.

This clone appeared a single time. The chain joins TRBV5-6 to TRBJ2-7, with 10 nucleotides matching TRBD1. V shed 4 bases and J 6 bases; nucleotides not matched to a gene: 7. Germline V lookup: CDR1 SGHDT, CDR2 YYEEEE. CDR3 length equals 14 residues. The CDR3 reads CASSLGQGGGEQYF. CDR3 nucleotide sequence: TGTGCCAGCAGCCTAGGACAGGGGGGAGGCGAGCAGTACTTC.

The rearrangement links TRBV30 to TRBJ1-2; 7 bases fit TRBD1. Germline V gene sequence: CDR1 GTSNPN, CDR2 SVGIG (reference sequence). This CDR3 contains 14 residues. With V trimmed by 0 bases and J by 7 bases, 8 bases remained unmatched. The chain's CDR3 is CAWSVIGGGLGYTF. DNA of the CDR3: TGTGCCTGGAGTGTTATAGGGGGCGGTCTTGGCTACACCTTC.

This clone appeared a few times. V usage is TRBV10-1 and J usage is TRBJ1-3, with D perhaps matching TRBD1 (5 bases). Trimming cost V 6 bases and J 4 bases, with 19 bases left between them. The CDR3 covers 16 residues. Germline V CDR1 and CDR2: WNHNN, SYGVQD (reference sequence). CDR3: CASREIGGVQGNTIYF. CDR3 coding DNA: TGCGCCAGCAGGGAAATTGGAGGGGTTCAGGGAAACACCATATATTTT.

This chain links TRBV5-1 with TRBJ2-1, with 16 bases matching TRBD2. This CDR3 has 20 residues. Germline lookup yields CDR1 SGHRS and CDR2 YFSETQ. The CDR3 here is CAPPSGTSGGVVPTYNEQFF. CDR3 nucleotides: TGCGCACCACCGTCCGGGACTAGCGGGGGGGTGGTTCCTACCTACAATGAGCAGTTCTTC.

The chain uses TRBV5-1 and TRBJ1-1; D uncertain. The CDR3 has 14 amino acids. Per the germline V gene, CDR1 is SGHRS and CDR2 is YFSETQ. V was clipped by 0 bases and J by 1 base, with 7 bases between them. The CDR3 bases are TGCGCCAGCAGCTTGGGAGGAGCGAACACTGAAGCTTTCTTT. Its protein product is CASSLGGANTEAFF.

The chain links TRBV5-1 to TRBJ2-3; 12 bases agree with TRBD2. CDR3 length equals 16 residues. V lost 4 bases and J lost 5; bases outside the gene matches: 8. Germline-derived CDR1 and CDR2 are SGHRS and YFSETQ. As DNA, the CDR3 is TGCGCCAGCAGCCCCGGACTAGCGGGGATTTTAGATACGCAGTATTTT. Residues: CASSPGLAGILDTQYF.

The rearrangement joins TRBV19 to TRBJ1-5, with 7 bases identical to TRBD1. There are 13 residues in the CDR3. Trimming cost V 8 bases and J 6 bases; bases outside gene matches: 7. Germline CDR1 reads LNHDA; CDR2 reads SQIVND (reference sequence). Here the CDR3 reads CASHDRVAQPQHF. The CDR3 DNA is TGTGCCAGTCATGACAGGGTTGCTCAGCCCCAGCATTTT. Variable domain in full (rest from reference TRBV19 and TRBJ1-5): DGGITQSPKYLFRKEGQNVTLSCEQNLNHDAMYWYRQDPGQGLRLIYYSQIVNDFQKGDIAEGYSVSREKKESFPLTVTSAQKNPTAFYLCASHDRVAQPQHFGDGTRLSIL.

V is TRBV7-6 and J is TRBJ1-4; D possibly corresponds to TRBD1 (5 bases). The V end was cut by 1 base, the J end by 3 bases, with 9 bases between. CDR1 is SGHVS and CDR2 is FNYEAQ in the germline V gene. CDR3 length: 15 amino acids. DNA of the CDR3: TGTGCCAGCAGCTTAGAGCCAGGGTCTAATGAAAAACTGTTTTTT. Translating it yields CASSLEPGSNEKLFF.